This TCR beta chain was recorded in a study of glioma-infiltrating T cells. Using RNA template, CDR3s of TCR alpha and beta were amplified with iRepertoire arm-PCR. TCRdb reprocessed the multiplex PCR reads with MiXCR, giving one entry per CDR3 protein. The repertoire includes around 190,000 distinct CDR3 sequences, about 46% of them detected once, and around 4.9% sits in the top ten. The CDR3 spans 13 residues. With 4 bases removed from V and 6 bases from J, the gap between germline ends came to 12 bases. The chain couples TRBV12-3 or TRBV12-4 to TRBJ2-5, with D uncertain. This clonotype was obtained from a human donor with low-grade glioma or glioblastoma, undergoing nonglioma brain surgery, or in good health (not recorded which). The sample taken for sequencing was glioma tissue, nonneoplastic brain tissue, or PBMCs (not recorded which). In DNA, the CDR3 is TGTGCCAGCAGTTCTACTACGGCGAAGACCCAGTACTTC. Translating gives CASSSTTAKTQYF.